One sample yielded the 31 T cell receptor beta chains listed below, sequenced in a study of blood T cell repertoires in COVID-19. Sequenced by immunoSEQ multiplex PCR; TCRdb stores in-frame clones only, minus some. This table has about 98,000 clones, 82% appearing once. The material sequenced was peripheral blood. These receptors came from a man aged 80 or over with acute or convalescent COVID-19.

The chain uses TRBV7-2 and TRBJ1-5; D perhaps matches TRBD1 (6 bases). V was pared by 3 bases and J by 4 bases, with 10 bases between. CDR3 length: 14 amino acids. Germline loops: CDR1 SGHTA, CDR2 FQGNSA. The CDR3 DNA follows: TGTGCCAGCAGCTTCGGACAGTTTAATCAGCCCCAGCATTTT. Protein: CASSFGQFNQPQHF.

The chain couples TRBV28 to TRBJ1-4; no firm D call. Trimming shortened V by 5 bases and J by 3 bases, and 13 bases separated the two germline ends. Germline assignment: CDR1 MDHEN and CDR2 SYDVKM. The length of the CDR3 is 15 residues. The CDR3 DNA reads as TGTGCCAGCAGTGGTCGTGGAGGGCCTAATGAAAAACTGTTTTTT. This gives the protein CASSGRGGPNEKLFF. The full variable domain, with the rest looked up from reference TRBV28 and TRBJ1-4, is DVKVTQSSRYLVKRTGEKVFLECVQDMDHENMFWYRQDPGLGLRLIYFSYDVKMKEKGDIPEGYSVSREKKERFSLILESASTNQTSMYLCASSGRGGPNEKLFFGSGTQLSVL.

This clone was found once. This chain joins TRBV7-2 and TRBJ2-1; TRBD1 aligns across 9 bases. The CDR3 sequence is 15 residues long. J lost 3 bases, V lost 4 bases, and 4 bases had no gene match. Germline CDR1 and CDR2: SGHTA and FQGNSA. CDR3 nucleotides: TGTGCCAGCAGCTCCTCGGGACAGGGCTACAATGAGCAGTTCTTC. Residues: CASSSSGQGYNEQFF.

The chain combines TRBV7-8 with TRBJ2-1; TRBD1 matches at 9 bases. From germline, CDR1 is SGHVS and CDR2 FQNEAQ. The CDR3 runs 15 residues. Trimming at V came to 5 bases and at J to 9 bases, leaving 11 bases not matched to a gene. This CDR3 is CASSPRTGESAEQFF. The CDR3 coding sequence is TGTGCCAGCAGCCCACGGACAGGGGAGTCCGCTGAGCAGTTCTTC.

The chain couples TRBV3-1 (or the pseudogene TRBV3-2) to TRBJ1-1; no clear D. The CDR3 is 13 amino acids. The V end lost 4 bases, the J end lost 1 base, and 7 bases lay between the germline ends. Germline V lookup: CDR1 LGHDT, CDR2 YNNKEL (reference sequence). The CDR3 loop reads CASSLSWNTEAFF. CDR3 in DNA: TGTGCCAGCAGCCTCTCCTGGAACACTGAAGCTTTCTTT.

There are a few counts of this clone. The chain uses TRBV7-9 and TRBJ1-1; D call uncertain. The CDR3 covers 14 residues. The V end lost 5 bases, the J end lost 1 base, and 11 bases lay between the germline ends. Germline V gene lookup returns CDR1 SEHNR and CDR2 FQNEAQ (reference sequence). The CDR3 DNA reads as TGTGCCAGCAGCCCCCCTAGGAGGAACACTGAAGCTTTCTTT. The encoded protein is CASSPPRRNTEAFF.

CDR3 coding DNA: TGCGCCAGCAGAGACAGGGGGCAAACTGAAGCTTTCTTT. It is translated as CASRDRGQTEAFF. The chain joins TRBV10-2 to TRBJ1-1; 10 bases are a match to TRBD1. Trimming took 6 bases from V and 5 from J; bases not matched to a gene: 3. This CDR3 is built from 13 residues. Germline values: CDR1 WSHSY, CDR2 SAAADI.

This clone was counted between two and nine times. The V and J genes are TRBV11-2 and TRBJ1-2, with D possibly matching TRBD1 (5 bases). Germline V gene data show CDR1 as SGHAT and CDR2 as FQNNGV. The CDR3 loop spans 16 amino acids. The germline V and J ends were trimmed by 5 bases and 0 bases, with 16 bases remaining between them. The DNA for the CDR3 is TGTGCCAGCAGCCCCCCGATCGGACATACTAACTATGGCTACACCTTC. This codes for CASSPPIGHTNYGYTF.

The V call is TRBV11-2, the J call TRBJ2-7; 9 bases fit TRBD1. Germline V gene lookup returns CDR1 SGHAT and CDR2 FQNNGV. V trimming: 5 bases; J trimming: 7 bases; junction bases outside the gene matches: 15. This CDR3 has 16 residues. The DNA for the CDR3 is TGTGCCAGCAGCCAGCGAATCCGGGACAGGGCGGGAGAGCAGTACTTC. Amino acid sequence: CASSQRIRDRAGEQYF.

The genes are TRBV5-1 and TRBJ2-3, with 9 bases aligning to TRBD1. CDR3 length: 14 amino acids. Germline CDR1 is SGHRS and CDR2 is YFSETQ. With V trimmed by 8 bases and J by 5 bases, 9 bases remained unmatched. The CDR3 protein is CASSTGGDLDTQYF. The CDR3 DNA reads TGCGCCAGTTCCACAGGGGGCGATCTAGATACGCAGTATTTT.

This clone was observed a few times. J is TRBJ1-1 and V is TRBV5-5; no definite D call. Germline V gene lookup returns CDR1 SGHKS and CDR2 YYEKEE (reference sequence). Trimming took 4 bases from V and 4 from J, leaving 14 bases between them. This CDR3 has 14 amino acids. Written as DNA, the CDR3 is TGTGCCAGCAGCCTAATTCCTTATGGCACTGAAGCTTTCTTT. It yields the protein CASSLIPYGTEAFF. Full variable domain (missing parts from reference TRBV5-5 and TRBJ1-1): DAGVTQSPTHLIKTRGQQVTLRCSPISGHKSVSWYQQVLGQGPQFIFQYYEKEERGRGNFPDRFSARQFPNYSSELNVNALLLGDSALYLCASSLIPYGTEAFFGQGTRLTVV.

This clone was found a few times. V usage is TRBV6-5 and J usage is TRBJ2-2, with 9 bases identical to TRBD1. J lost 5 bases, V lost 2 bases, and 3 bases had no gene match. The germline V gene has CDR1 MNHEY and CDR2 SVGAGI. This CDR3 contains 15 residues. The CDR3 reads CASSYRGTGTGELFF. Written as DNA, the CDR3 is TGTGCCAGCAGTTACCGGGGGACAGGGACCGGGGAGCTGTTTTTT.

The V and J genes are TRBV30 and TRBJ1-2, with 7 bases that match TRBD1. There are 12 residues in the CDR3. The germline V gene encodes CDR1 GTSNPN and CDR2 SVGIG (reference sequence). The trim removed 5 bases at V and 4 bases at J, leaving 4 bases unmatched. The CDR3 spells CAWAGQLYGYTF. The CDR3 DNA is TGTGCCTGGGCGGGACAGCTCTATGGCTACACCTTC.

The V call is TRBV14, the J call TRBJ2-1, with 12 bases aligning to TRBD2. Germline-derived CDR1 and CDR2 are SGHDN and FVKESK. This CDR3 comprises 16 residues. J lost 9 bases, V lost 2 bases, and 8 bases had no gene match. CDR3 in amino acids: CASSQQALAGGGEQFF. The CDR3 DNA follows: TGTGCCAGCAGCCAACAAGCCCTAGCGGGAGGGGGTGAGCAGTTCTTC.

The V gene is TRBV27, the J gene TRBJ2-3; 10 nucleotides agree with TRBD2. The length of the CDR3 is 15 residues. Germline CDR1 MNHEY, CDR2 SMNVEV (reference sequence). V trimming: 7 bases; J trimming: 4 bases; junction bases outside the gene matches: 8. CDR3 sequence (DNA): TGTGCCAGCAAGTTAGGAGCGGGGGGGTCAGATACGCAGTATTTT. Translating it yields CASKLGAGGSDTQYF.

This clone is a singleton in its sample. The chain is built from TRBV6-5 and TRBJ1-1; a weak D match, TRBD1 (6 bases). Germline loops: CDR1 MNHEY, CDR2 SVGAGI. The CDR3 contains 14 residues. The germline V and J ends were trimmed by 0 bases and 7 bases, with 12 bases remaining between them. CDR3 in amino acids: CASSYSGEGGEAFF. As DNA, the CDR3 is TGTGCCAGCAGTTACTCAGGGGAGGGGGGTGAAGCTTTCTTT.

The chain couples TRBV10-1 to TRBJ2-1; 10 bases fit TRBD1. Per germline, CDR1 WNHNN and CDR2 SYGVQD (reference sequence). This CDR3 contains 15 residues. The V and J ends lost 9 bases and 8 bases, in that order; junction bases with no gene match: 13. In nucleotides, the CDR3 is TGCGCCAGTCGCCGGGACAGGGGTTTTTCTGATGAGCAGTTCTTC. Protein sequence: CASRRDRGFSDEQFF.

V is TRBV7-6 and J is TRBJ1-6, with TRBD1 matching over 9 bases. This CDR3 has 14 residues. Unmatched junction bases numbered 10, after V lost 6 bases and J lost 13 bases. Germline V CDR1 and CDR2: SGHVS, FNYEAQ. The CDR3 nucleotides read TGTGCCAGCAGGCTAGACAGGGGGAGGGGTCCCCTCCACTTT. Its translation: CASRLDRGRGPLHF.

The table lists this clone with a few counts. J is TRBJ1-1 and V is TRBV5-1, with a tentative D call TRBD1 (6 bases). Germline V CDR1 and CDR2: SGHRS, YFSETQ. V gave up 1 base and J gave up 1 base, with 11 bases separating them. This CDR3 has 15 amino acids. The CDR3 loop is CASSLTGLTNTEAFF. The CDR3, as DNA: TGCGCCAGCAGCTTGACAGGGTTGACGAACACTGAAGCTTTCTTT.

The chain joins TRBV7-2 to TRBJ2-3; D unclear. CDR3 length equals 16 residues. The ends were cut back, 1 base at V and 0 bases at J, with 11 bases in the middle. CDR1 and CDR2 (germline): SGHTA, FQGNSA. CDR3 DNA sequence: TGTGCCAGCAGCTTAGTACCGGGTGCTAGCACAGATACGCAGTATTTT. Translated: CASSLVPGASTDTQYF.

The chain recombines TRBV10-3 with TRBJ2-3; 10 bases map to TRBD2. With 5 bases clipped from V and 1 base from J, the junction kept 3 bases outside the gene matches. Looked up from germline, CDR1 is ENHRY and CDR2 is SYGVKD. The CDR3 extends over 15 amino acids. CDR3 residues: CAISTGTSGTDTQYF. The DNA for the CDR3 is TGTGCCATCAGTACCGGGACTAGCGGCACAGATACGCAGTATTTT.

This chain links TRBV19 with TRBJ2-2, with TRBD1 matching 8 bases. J lost 5 bases, V lost 3 bases, and 5 bases had no gene match. Germline V CDR1 and CDR2: LNHDA, SQIVND (reference sequence). The length of the CDR3 is 15 residues. Written as DNA, the CDR3 is TGTGCCAGTAGTATTCCAGGGGGCAAGACCGGGGAGCTGTTTTTT. Translating gives CASSIPGGKTGELFF.

V usage is TRBV5-1 and J usage is TRBJ1-4, with 11 positions matching TRBD1. CDR3 size: 15 residues. The germline V gene has CDR1 SGHRS and CDR2 YFSETQ. J gave up 8 bases and V 4 bases, and 7 bases lay outside the gene matches. The CDR3 here is CASSAADRGREKLFF. The CDR3 DNA reads TGCGCCAGCAGCGCGGCGGACAGGGGGCGAGAAAAACTGTTTTTT.

The rearrangement joins TRBV2 to TRBJ2-1, with D possibly TRBD1 on 6 matching bases. V shed 4 bases and J shed 8 bases, with 15 bases lying between them. This CDR3 region has 14 residues. The germline CDR1 and CDR2 sequences are SNHLY and FYNNEI. The CDR3 region is CASSAHLTGDEQFF. CDR3 bases: TGTGCCAGCAGTGCCCATTTGACAGGCGATGAGCAGTTCTTC.

V usage is TRBV5-1 and J usage is TRBJ2-7, with no clear D. CDR1 SGHRS and CDR2 YFSETQ come from the germline V gene. The CDR3 has 12 amino acids. Trimming removed 4 bases from V and 2 bases from J, with 7 bases in between. The chain's CDR3 is CASSPTTYEQYF. Written as DNA, the CDR3 is TGCGCCAGCAGCCCTACTACCTACGAGCAGTACTTC.

CDR3 bases: TGTGCCACAGCTCGAAGGGGGTTCGATTCACCCCTCCACTTT. It yields the protein CATARRGFDSPLHF. V gene TRBV28 combines with J gene TRBJ1-6, with D maybe TRBD1 (6 bases). V lost 10 bases and J 8 bases, leaving 18 bases between the germline ends. Per germline, CDR1 MDHEN and CDR2 SYDVKM. The CDR3 length is 14 residues.

The chain has TRBV15 and TRBJ2-5, with a weak D call TRBD2 (7 bases). The CDR3 sequence is 14 residues long. V lost 5 bases, J lost 6 bases, and 16 bases lay in between. Germline values: CDR1 LNHNV, CDR2 YYDKDF (reference sequence). The CDR3 reads CATSGRGGLKTQYF. The CDR3 bases are TGTGCCACCAGCGGAAGGGGGGGGCTGAAGACCCAGTACTTC.

The chain employs TRBV7-9 and TRBJ2-7; D uncertain. Trimming shortened V by 1 base and J by 7 bases, and 11 bases separated the two germline ends. The germline gives CDR1 SEHNR, CDR2 FQNEAQ (reference sequence). The CDR3 runs 13 residues. Written as DNA, the CDR3 is TGTGCCAGCAGCTTAGGTTTAGGAGAGGAGCAGTACTTC. It encodes CASSLGLGEEQYF. Full variable domain (remainder filled in from reference TRBV7-9 and TRBJ2-7): DTGVSQNPRHKITKRGQNVTFRCDPISEHNRLYWYRQTLGQGPEFLTYFQNEAQLEKSRLLSDRFSAERPKGSFSTLEIQRTEQGDSAMYLCASSLGLGEEQYFGPGTRLTVT.

The chain employs TRBV27 and TRBJ2-3; D remains ambiguous. The CDR3 contains 16 residues. The germline gives CDR1 MNHEY, CDR2 SMNVEV (reference sequence). V was clipped by 4 bases and J by 2 bases, with 16 bases between them. CDR3 sequence reads: CASSSRQAGYTDTQYF. The CDR3 DNA follows: TGTGCCAGCAGTTCTCGACAAGCAGGTTACACAGATACGCAGTATTTT.

J is TRBJ2-1 and V is TRBV6-6, with 9 bases identical to TRBD2. The germline gives CDR1 MNHNY, CDR2 SVGAGI (reference sequence). The ends lost 5 bases at V and 1 base at J; junction bases unmatched: 3. This CDR3 has 15 residues. This CDR3 reads CASSLTSGSYNEQFF. The CDR3 DNA reads as TGTGCCAGCAGTCTGACTAGCGGTTCCTACAATGAGCAGTTCTTC.

The table lists this clone with a few counts. The J gene is TRBJ2-7, the V gene TRBV7-8; 15 bases are a match to TRBD2. The CDR3 is made up of 19 amino acids. J gave up 6 bases and V 4 bases, and 16 bases lay outside the gene matches. Looked up from germline, CDR1 is SGHVS and CDR2 is FQNEAQ. For the CDR3, the DNA is TGTGCCAGCAGCTCCACCGGGACTAGCGGGGGGATAAGGTTGGGCGAGCAGTACTTC. Its translation is CASSSTGTSGGIRLGEQYF.